One sample yielded the 13 T cell receptor beta chains listed below, sequenced in a study of blood T cell repertoires in COVID-19. Clones were read by immunoSEQ multiplex PCR, and TCRdb kept only the in-frame ones, dropping some. Of under 140,000 clones in the sample, 87% were seen once. The specimen was peripheral blood. These receptors were obtained from a human donor in a cohort sampled during active COVID-19.

This clone was seen only a few times. V and J are TRBV11-3 and TRBJ1-6; TRBD1 aligns across 9 bases. The ends lost 3 bases at V and 9 bases at J; junction bases unmatched: 3. CDR1 is SGHNT and CDR2 is YENEEA in the germline V gene. The CDR3 consists of 14 residues. In DNA form, the CDR3 reads TGTGCCAGCAGCTTGGACAGGGGTAGTTCACCCCTCCACTTT. It translates to CASSLDRGSSPLHF.

This sequence joins TRBV7-3 and TRBJ2-1; the match to TRBD2 covers 11 bases. In germline, CDR1 is SGHTA, CDR2 FQGTGA. This CDR3 has 15 amino acids. The V segment lost 5 bases and the J segment 9 bases; nucleotides outside the gene matches: 9. The CDR3 coding sequence is TGTGCCAGCAGCAAGGTAGCGGGAGGGCAGGGTGAGCAGTTCTTC. Translating it yields CASSKVAGGQGEQFF.

The chain combines TRBV3-1 (or the pseudogene TRBV3-2) with TRBJ1-1; no reliable D call. Trimming left V 1 base short and J 6 bases short, with 3 bases between. Germline-derived CDR1 and CDR2 are LGHDT and YNNKEL (reference sequence). The length of the CDR3 is 11 residues. CDR3 loop: CASSQAAEAFF. CDR3 in DNA: TGTGCCAGCAGCCAAGCCGCTGAAGCTTTCTTT.

V is TRBV15 and J is TRBJ2-3, with 7 positions matching TRBD2. With V trimmed by 1 base and J by 4 bases, 5 bases remained unmatched. The CDR3 spans 15 residues. Per germline, CDR1 LNHNV and CDR2 YYDKDF (reference sequence). As DNA, the CDR3 is TGTGCCACCAGCAGAGTCTTCGGGAGGCCAGATACGCAGTATTTT. This translates into CATSRVFGRPDTQYF.

The V gene is TRBV24-1, the J gene TRBJ1-1; D perhaps matches TRBD1 (6 bases). V shed 5 bases and J shed 1 base, with 13 bases lying between them. CDR3 length equals 15 residues. CDR1 and CDR2 (germline): KGHDR, SFDVKD. Here the CDR3 DNA reads TGTGCCACCAGTGCCTCCGGCAGGGGGAACACTGAAGCTTTCTTT. Its protein product is CATSASGRGNTEAFF.

CDR3: CASSFIDRVAFF. CDR3 coding DNA: TGTGCCAGCAGCTTTATAGACAGGGTGGCTTTCTTT. This rearrangement joins TRBV7-2 to TRBJ1-1; 7 nucleotides match TRBD1. The CDR3 has 12 residues. Germline V gene data show CDR1 as SGHTA and CDR2 as FQGNSA. Losses at the gene ends were 3 bases for V and 11 bases for J; bases not matched to a gene: 6.

The chain links TRBV9 to TRBJ1-1; D is possibly TRBD1 (5 bases). The CDR3 spans 13 residues. Germline V gene sequence: CDR1 SGDLS, CDR2 YYNGEE. Deletions cut 4 bases from V and 7 bases from J, with 14 bases between. The CDR3 here is CASSRTQQDEAFF. The CDR3, as DNA: TGTGCCAGCAGCCGGACACAACAGGATGAAGCTTTCTTT. Combining the CDR3 with reference TRBV9 and TRBJ1-1 gives the whole variable domain DSGVTQTPKHLITATGQRVTLRCSPRSGDLSVYWYQQSLDQGLQFLIQYYNGEERAKGNILERFSAQQFPDLHSELNLSSLELGDSALYFCASSRTQQDEAFFGQGTRLTVV.

This clone has a single count. The chain is built from TRBV6-5 and TRBJ1-1, with 8 bases identical to TRBD1. CDR3 length: 14 residues. Per the germline V gene, CDR1 is MNHEY and CDR2 is SVGAGI. Germline trimming cut 8 bases from V and 7 bases from J; bases unmatched to any gene: 12. The CDR3 spells CASARGGTGGEAFF. For the CDR3, the DNA is TGTGCCAGCGCGAGGGGAGGGACAGGAGGTGAAGCTTTCTTT.

V usage is TRBV27 and J usage is TRBJ2-7, with TRBD2 as a possible D gene (6 bases). The CDR3 has 14 amino acids. Trimming shortened V by 3 bases and J by 0 bases, and 9 bases separated the two germline ends. Germline V lookup: CDR1 MNHEY, CDR2 SMNVEV (reference sequence). CDR3 protein: CASSFRGSSYEQYF. The CDR3 DNA follows: TGTGCCAGCAGTTTCCGGGGGAGCTCCTACGAGCAGTACTTC.

The chain couples TRBV5-4 to TRBJ2-2; 8 bases are a match to TRBD1. From germline, CDR1 is SGHNT and CDR2 YYREEE (reference sequence). Trimming took 2 bases from V and 3 from J; bases not matched to a gene: 3. This CDR3 has 15 residues. This chain's CDR3 is CASSFLTGDTGELFF. DNA for the CDR3: TGTGCCAGCAGCTTTTTGACAGGGGACACCGGGGAGCTGTTTTTT.

This chain connects TRBV30 to TRBJ1-2, with 9 bases identical to TRBD1. This CDR3 comprises 15 residues. CDR1 is GTSNPN and CDR2 is SVGIG in the germline V gene (reference sequence). The V and J ends lost 1 base and 7 bases, in that order; junction bases with no gene match: 10. CDR3 coding DNA: TGTGCCTGGAGTGCTACAGGGGGCCCAATCGGTGGCTACACCTTC. Protein sequence: CAWSATGGPIGGYTF.

The CDR3 here is CASSVGSPGEYTEAFF. CDR3 DNA sequence: TGTGCCAGCAGCGTGGGGTCCCCAGGGGAATACACTGAAGCTTTCTTT. J is TRBJ1-1 and V is TRBV5-4, with D perhaps TRBD1 (6 bases). In germline, CDR1 is SGHNT, CDR2 YYREEE (reference sequence). V dropped 4 bases and J dropped 3 bases, with 19 bases sitting between them. The CDR3 has 16 residues.

This clone showed up just once. The chain employs TRBV3-1 (or the pseudogene TRBV3-2) and TRBJ2-7; TRBD1 matches at 7 bases. The ends lost 4 bases at V and 4 bases at J; junction bases unmatched: 1. Germline values: CDR1 LGHDT, CDR2 YNNKEL (reference sequence). The CDR3 consists of 12 residues. This CDR3 is CASSRTGYEQYF. In DNA, the CDR3 is TGTGCCAGCAGCCGGACAGGATACGAGCAGTACTTC.